Following are 26 T cell receptor beta chains from one sample sequenced in a study of shared clonotypes between healthy human individuals. The protocol was immunoSEQ multiplex PCR, while the TCRdb copy is restricted to in-frame clones and leaves out a portion. Here the sample spans fewer than 100,000 clones, about 68% being singletons. What was sequenced was memory CD8+ T cells sorted from blood. The subset is: CD45RO+ cells pooled with CCR7-negative TemRA cells. The receptors derive from a man aged 25 to 40 in good health.

The chain links TRBV28 to TRBJ2-1, with TRBD2 identical over 14 bases. The length of the CDR3 is 15 residues. The trim removed 8 bases at V and 6 bases at J, leaving 6 bases unmatched. CDR1 MDHEN and CDR2 SYDVKM come from the germline V gene. This CDR3 reads CASRGTSGSGNEQFF. The CDR3 coding sequence is TGTGCCAGCCGTGGGACTAGCGGGAGCGGCAATGAGCAGTTCTTC.

The J gene is TRBJ2-1, the V gene TRBV14, with D uncertain. There are 13 residues in the CDR3. Trimming pared 0 bases from V and 10 bases from J, leaving 10 bases between. Germline values: CDR1 SGHDN, CDR2 FVKESK. The CDR3 DNA sequence: TGTGCCAGCAGCCAAGATCTAATAAGGGAGCAGTTCTTC. Translating it yields CASSQDLIREQFF.

This clone was observed at least ten times. V gene TRBV7-2 combines with J gene TRBJ2-1, with a tentative D call TRBD1 (6 bases). Trimming cost V 2 bases and J 3 bases, with 14 bases left between them. From germline, CDR1 is SGHTA and CDR2 FQGNSA. The CDR3 runs 16 residues. The CDR3 is CASSLPRGQIYNEQFF. The CDR3 DNA follows: TGTGCCAGCAGCTTACCCAGGGGACAAATCTACAATGAGCAGTTCTTC.

The CDR3 here is CASSLWGSYEQYF. In DNA, the CDR3 is TGTGCCAGCAGTTTATGGGGGTCTTACGAGCAGTACTTC. The chain links TRBV28 to TRBJ2-7; D remains ambiguous. V lost 0 bases and J 4 bases, leaving 7 bases between the germline ends. CDR3 length: 13 amino acids. The V gene's germline CDR1 is MDHEN and CDR2 SYDVKM.

On this clone itself: Relative to the germline gene, one junction end is altered; a read error may explain this. The chain carries TRBV30 and TRBJ2-3, with D tentatively TRBD2 (6 bases). The CDR3 spans 12 residues. Per germline, CDR1 GTSNPN and CDR2 SVGIG (reference sequence). CDR3 loop: CARREGTDTQYF. CDR3 in DNA: TGTGCCCGGAGGGAGGGCACAGATACGCAGTATTTT.

This clone has only one observation. The rearrangement links TRBV5-1 to TRBJ2-3; maybe TRBD2 (5 bases). V was pared by 0 bases and J by 0 bases, with 11 bases between. From germline, CDR1 is SGHRS and CDR2 YFSETQ. CDR3 size: 16 residues. CDR3 in amino acids: CASSLGSASSTDTQYF. DNA for the CDR3: TGCGCCAGCAGCTTGGGTAGCGCTTCTAGCACAGATACGCAGTATTTT.

In DNA, the CDR3 is TGCGCCAGCAGCCAAGATAGGGCAGGGGGGCTCGAGCAGTACTTC. Protein: CASSQDRAGGLEQYF. V gene TRBV4-1 combines with J gene TRBJ2-7; tentatively, D is TRBD1 (7 bases). Germline V lookup: CDR1 MGHRA, CDR2 YSYEKL. The CDR3 is 15 residues long. V gave up 0 bases and J gave up 6 bases, with 15 bases separating them.

There are many counts of this clone. The rearrangement uses TRBV5-6 and TRBJ1-5; D possibly corresponds to TRBD1 (6 bases). There are 13 residues in the CDR3. V was clipped by 2 bases and J by 4 bases, with 7 bases between them. CDR1 is SGHDT, CDR2 YYEEEE, per germline. The chain's CDR3 is CASSFGQNQPQHF. As DNA, the CDR3 is TGTGCCAGCAGCTTTGGACAGAATCAGCCCCAGCATTTT.

This sequence joins TRBV4-3 and TRBJ2-7, with TRBD1 identical over 7 bases. This CDR3 has 16 amino acids. Germline assignment: CDR1 LGHNA and CDR2 YSLEER. V shed 1 base, J shed 1 base, and the junction held 7 bases outside the gene matches. CDR3 in DNA: TGCGCCAGCAGCCAAGGGACAGGTAGAAGTTCCTACGAGCAGTACTTC. Translation: CASSQGTGRSSYEQYF.

This clone came up many times. The V call is TRBV9, the J call TRBJ1-5, with D possibly matching TRBD1 (5 bases). Germline lookup yields CDR1 SGDLS and CDR2 YYNGEE. The CDR3 has 13 residues. Trimming took 4 bases from V and 4 from J, leaving 9 bases between them. As DNA, the CDR3 is TGTGCCAGCAGCATCGGGACGAATCAGCCCCAGCATTTT. Protein: CASSIGTNQPQHF.

The table lists this clone with a few counts. This may come from a read error, since a much larger clone is one base off. The CDR3 region has the DNA TGTGCCAGCAGTTTGGACGGTTCCTACGAGCAGTACTTC. This gives the protein CASSLDGSYEQYF. V is TRBV28 and J is TRBJ2-7; no reliable D call. The ends were cut back, 3 bases at V and 1 base at J, with 7 bases in the middle. This CDR3 contains 13 residues. Germline CDR1 is MDHEN and CDR2 is SYDVKM.

The chain joins TRBV5-3 to TRBJ2-5; D possibly corresponds to TRBD2 (6 bases). TRBV5-3 is treated as an ORF (open reading frame) with a function not yet certain. V gave up 6 bases and J gave up 4 bases, with 19 bases separating them. CDR3 length equals 15 residues. CDR3 DNA: TGTGCCAGAAACCCCGTGGAGGGAAAAGGAGAGACCCAGTACTTC. Its translation: CARNPVEGKGETQYF.

This clone was seen a few times. The chain combines TRBV10-3 with TRBJ2-5, with 7 bases fitting TRBD2. This CDR3 comprises 13 residues. Unmatched junction bases numbered 2, after V lost 3 bases and J lost 4 bases. Germline assignment: CDR1 ENHRY and CDR2 SYGVKD. CDR3 DNA: TGTGCCATCAGTGATTTAGCGGGAGAGACCCAGTACTTC. Translating gives CAISDLAGETQYF.

This clone was picked up a small number of times. The chain combines TRBV7-6 with TRBJ2-1; D tentatively fits TRBD1 or TRBD2 (5 bases each). Trimming stripped 4 bases from V and 4 bases from J, with 11 bases between. Germline CDR1 SGHVS, CDR2 FNYEAQ. This CDR3 region has 14 residues. CDR3 bases: TGTGCCAGCAGCTACGGGACGGGTTACAATGAGCAGTTCTTC. It translates to CASSYGTGYNEQFF.

This rearrangement joins TRBV6-4 to TRBJ2-1; TRBD1 matches 8 bases. Germline V gene lookup returns CDR1 MRHNA and CDR2 SNTAGT. V trimming: 3 bases; J trimming: 6 bases; junction bases outside the gene matches: 7. The CDR3 totals 15 residues. The CDR3 loop is CASSEGQGEANEQFF. The CDR3 DNA reads TGTGCCAGCAGTGAAGGACAGGGCGAGGCCAATGAGCAGTTCTTC.

In its sample, this clone was seen a few times. The chain uses TRBV5-6 and TRBJ2-2, with D uncertain. The germline V gene encodes CDR1 SGHDT and CDR2 YYEEEE. The length of the CDR3 is 12 residues. Trimming removed 0 bases at V and 6 bases at J, with 3 bases between. In DNA, the CDR3 is TGTGCCAGCAGCTTGGGGGCCGGGGAGCTGTTTTTT. It codes for CASSLGAGELFF.

The CDR3 here is CASSQSDGIKNEQFF. CDR3 coding DNA: TGCGCCAGCAGTCAATCGGACGGGATAAAGAATGAGCAGTTCTTC. The V gene is TRBV23-1, the J gene TRBJ2-1, with D possibly matching TRBD2 (5 bases). TRBV23-1 is reported as an ORF; its role is uncertain. The CDR3 is 15 residues long. V was clipped by 0 bases and J by 7 bases, with 13 bases between them.

CDR3 amino acids: CASSLTSGEYPDTQYF. The CDR3 nucleotides read TGTGCCAGCAGTCTGACTAGCGGGGAGTATCCAGATACGCAGTATTTT. The chain employs TRBV27 and TRBJ2-3; TRBD2 aligns across 11 bases. V was clipped by 5 bases and J by 4 bases; unmatched bases: 8. This CDR3 is built from 16 residues. Germline V gives CDR1 MNHEY, CDR2 SMNVEV (reference sequence).

This clone was detected only a few times. This chain connects TRBV7-8 to TRBJ1-2; TRBD1 matches 8 bases. The CDR3 loop spans 14 amino acids. Germline values: CDR1 SGHVS, CDR2 FQNEAQ. V dropped 4 bases and J dropped 7; count of bases not matched to a gene: 8. The chain's CDR3 is CASSSQQGGFGYTF. In nucleotides, the CDR3 is TGTGCCAGCAGCTCGCAACAGGGGGGTTTTGGCTACACCTTC.

The rearrangement uses TRBV11-2 and TRBJ2-7, with 7 bases matching TRBD2. The length of the CDR3 is 14 residues. The V segment lost 5 bases and the J segment 5 bases; nucleotides outside the gene matches: 9. Germline values: CDR1 SGHAT, CDR2 FQNNGV. The CDR3 sequence is CASSLWDYRNEQYF. In DNA form, the CDR3 reads TGTGCCAGCAGCCTATGGGACTATCGCAACGAGCAGTACTTC. The full variable domain, completed using reference TRBV11-2 and TRBJ2-7, is EAGVAQSPRYKIIEKRQSVAFWCNPISGHATLYWYQQILGQGPKLLIQFQNNGVVDDSQLPKDRFSAERLKGVDSTLKIQPAKLEDSAVYLCASSLWDYRNEQYFGPGTRLTVT.

This clone showed up many times. V is TRBV6-5 and J is TRBJ2-7; the D is unclear. The CDR3 has 13 amino acids. Germline V gene lookup returns CDR1 MNHEY and CDR2 SVGAGI. V lost 5 bases and J 0 bases, leaving 8 bases between the germline ends. Written as DNA, the CDR3 is TGTGCCAGCAGTGCGACGGACTCCTACGAGCAGTACTTC. Translated: CASSATDSYEQYF.

The rearrangement joins TRBV29-1 to TRBJ2-7; 7 bases are a match to TRBD2. Germline V gene sequence: CDR1 SQVTM, CDR2 ANQGSEA. This CDR3 contains 14 residues. V lost 3 bases and J lost 0; bases outside the gene matches: 5. As DNA, the CDR3 is TGCAGCGTTGAGGCGGGGGAAAGCTCCTACGAGCAGTACTTC. Translation gives CSVEAGESSYEQYF.

J is TRBJ2-1 and V is TRBV7-8; D is perhaps TRBD2 (6 bases). Per germline, CDR1 SGHVS and CDR2 FQNEAQ. The CDR3 sequence is 14 residues long. Trimming stripped 2 bases from V and 9 bases from J, with 14 bases between. The CDR3 reads CASSLSLLGGEQFF. In DNA form, the CDR3 reads TGTGCCAGCAGCTTATCTCTTCTGGGGGGTGAGCAGTTCTTC.

The chain carries TRBV7-9 and TRBJ2-1; possible D gene TRBD2, 7 bases. The CDR3 covers 15 residues. Trimming cost V 5 bases and J 3 bases, with 14 bases left between them. The germline CDR1 and CDR2 sequences are SEHNR and FQNEAQ (reference sequence). This chain's CDR3 is CASSGGGINYNEQFF. CDR3 DNA: TGTGCCAGCAGCGGCGGGGGCATCAACTACAATGAGCAGTTCTTC. The full variable domain, in which reference TRBV7-9 and TRBJ2-1 provide the parts outside the CDR3, is DTGVSQNPRHKITKRGQNVTFRCDPISEHNRLYWYRQTLGQGPEFLTYFQNEAQLEKSRLLSDRFSAERPKGSFSTLEIQRTEQGDSAMYLCASSGGGINYNEQFFGPGTRLTVL.

The V and J genes are TRBV7-9 and TRBJ1-4; a possible D gene is TRBD1 (5 bases). Per the germline V gene, CDR1 is SEHNR and CDR2 is FQNEAQ (reference sequence). This CDR3 is built from 15 residues. The V and J ends lost 4 bases and 6 bases respectively, with 15 bases between them. CDR3 region: CASSSSGRVDEKLFF. The CDR3 bases are TGTGCCAGCAGCTCCTCGGGCAGGGTGGATGAAAAACTGTTTTTT.

The CDR3 sequence: CASSGYVGTGRIWAFF. For the CDR3, the DNA is TGTGCCAGCAGTGGGTATGTCGGGACAGGGCGGATTTGGGCTTTCTTT. V and J are TRBV28 and TRBJ1-1, with 9 bases lining up with TRBD1. The junction had 18 bases not matched to a gene; V was cut back by 5 bases and J by 11 bases. The CDR3 extends over 16 amino acids. Germline CDR1 reads MDHEN; CDR2 reads SYDVKM.